This entry features one T cell receptor beta chain sequence. TCRdb's table, derived via immunoSEQ multiplex PCR, lists solely in-frame clones and lacks some. The repertoire has 150,000 to 200,000 clones, 90% to 97% of them found once; the top ten carry about 0.89%. The data originate from a study of cytomegalovirus exposure and HLA in healthy donors. About the research overall: A later analysis reported the same platform for the roughly 110 validation repertoires and the 666 first-cohort repertoires.

This CDR3 comprises 12 residues. V lost 2 bases, J lost 0 bases, and 5 bases lay in between. Germline CDR1 is GTSNPN and CDR2 is SVGIG (reference sequence). The V gene is TRBV30, the J gene TRBJ2-7; D gene ambiguous. The origin of this receptor is a young woman in good health and CMV-seronegative. The sequenced material came from PBMCs. The CDR3 sequence is CAWSFGSYEQYF. CDR3 DNA: TGTGCCTGGAGTTTCGGCTCCTACGAGCAGTACTTC.